The sequence of this TCR beta chain was determined in a study of naive and memory T cell subsets. Regarding the study as a whole: In CD4 and CD8 cells, diversity dropped from naive through EMRA.

The CDR3 is 15 amino acids. Germline CDR1 reads DFQATT; CDR2 reads SNEGSKA (reference sequence). V was pared by 1 base and J by 5 bases, with 18 bases between. An equimolar mix of two oligonucleotides served as the beta constant-region primer for TRBC1 and TRBC2. Nested alpha and beta constant-region primers with the SP2 primer drove four PCR rounds on ligated cDNA. Ligation attached a single-stranded oligonucleotide with a 12-nucleotide UMI and the SP2 primer to the cDNA 3' end. A single record per CDR3 protein comes from TCRdb applying MiXCR to the UMI-ligation and nested PCR reads. The sample includes roughly 24,000 distinct CDR3 sequences, roughly 9.6% of them seen just once. This clonotype has a count of ten or more. The antigen is not known. Cells stained for CD3, CD4, CD8, CD45RA, CD27 and viability were sorted into four CD45RA/CD27 subsets.

This sequence originates from a human donor in good health. The V call is TRBV20-1, the J call TRBJ2-7; D uncertain. Sample: central memory CD8+ T cells from blood. DNA for the CDR3: TGCAGTGCTAGAGCCCTGGGCAGAGAAGCTAACGAGCAGTACTTC. Amino acids: CSARALGREANEQYF.